One sample yielded the 31 T cell receptor beta chains listed below, sequenced in a study of neoadjuvant nivolumab and ipilimumab in lung cancer. Profiling relied on immunoSEQ multiplex PCR, and the TCRdb table lists in-frame clones only, not all of them. The sample consists of 5,000 or so clones, 70% to 75% of them appearing once. The sample was tumor tissue, taken after neoadjuvant nivolumab, alone or with ipilimumab, at or shortly before surgery. The receptor set was obtained from an adult with non-small cell lung cancer.

This clone was counted once. The chain uses TRBV18 and TRBJ1-2, with TRBD1 matching 7 bases. The CDR3 is made up of 14 amino acids. Germline V gene sequence: CDR1 KGHSH, CDR2 LQKENI. V trimming: 3 bases; J trimming: 2 bases; junction bases outside the gene matches: 3. CDR3 DNA: TGTGCCAGCTCACCGGCAGGGGGGAACTATGGCTACACCTTC. Protein product: CASSPAGGNYGYTF.

The chain links TRBV9 to TRBJ1-1; the match to TRBD1 covers 7 bases. In germline, CDR1 is SGDLS, CDR2 YYNGEE. V was pared by 3 bases and J by 5 bases, with 7 bases of the junction left unmatched. The CDR3 sequence is 14 residues long. The CDR3 protein is CASSARTGGTEAFF. In nucleotides, the CDR3 is TGTGCCAGCAGCGCCCGGACAGGCGGGACTGAAGCTTTCTTT.

The chain recombines TRBV6-6 with TRBJ2-3; D call uncertain. V lost 6 bases and J lost 1, with 8 bases in between. Germline V gene data show CDR1 as MNHNY and CDR2 as SVGAGI (reference sequence). The CDR3 totals 13 residues. CDR3 in amino acids: CASRDLRTDTQYF. CDR3 nucleotides: TGTGCCAGCAGAGACCTACGCACAGATACGCAGTATTTT.

The V and J genes are TRBV10-2 and TRBJ1-5; D is ambiguous. Germline assignment: CDR1 WSHSY and CDR2 SAAADI. This CDR3 region has 16 residues. V lost 2 bases to trimming and J lost 6 bases, with 17 bases between them. The CDR3 DNA reads TGCGCCAGCAGTGAGGTGGTTCCGTACAGCGGTCAGCCCCAGCATTTT. Amino acid sequence: CASSEVVPYSGQPQHF.

The chain is built from TRBV5-5 and TRBJ2-5; no reliable D call. The CDR3 is 13 amino acids. The V gene's germline CDR1 is SGHKS and CDR2 YYEKEE (reference sequence). Trimming took off 4 bases at V and 2 bases at J, with 9 bases between the two ends. CDR3 in DNA: TGTGCCAGCAGCCCCAACCCGCAAGAGACCCAGTACTTC. It encodes CASSPNPQETQYF.

The rearrangement uses TRBV9 and TRBJ2-5, with 7 bases aligning to TRBD1. The V and J ends lost 2 bases and 2 bases, in that order; junction bases with no gene match: 6. Germline V CDR1 and CDR2: SGDLS, YYNGEE. This CDR3 comprises 15 residues. CDR3 bases: TGTGCCAGCAGCGTCCAGACAGGGCCACAAGAGACCCAGTACTTC. Its protein is CASSVQTGPQETQYF.

There are a few counts of this clone. The rearrangement links TRBV12-5 to TRBJ1-3; tentative D call: TRBD1 (5 bases). In germline, CDR1 is LGHNT, CDR2 FRNRAP. V was pared by 7 bases and J by 6 bases, with 13 bases between. The CDR3 is 13 amino acids. The CDR3 DNA sequence: TGTGCTAGTGCCCTTGGGGGGATAAACACCATATATTTT. The encoded protein is CASALGGINTIYF.

CDR3 sequence reads: CASSDRGGQIGYTF. The CDR3 DNA reads TGCGCCAGCAGTGATAGGGGGGGCCAAATAGGATACACCTTC. This chain joins TRBV10-2 and TRBJ1-2; D might be TRBD1 (6 bases). Germline V lookup: CDR1 WSHSY, CDR2 SAAADI. V lost 3 bases to trimming and J lost 11 bases, with 19 bases between them. CDR3 size: 14 residues.

The chain recombines TRBV29-1 with TRBJ1-6, with D tentatively TRBD1 (5 bases). CDR1 and CDR2 (germline): SQVTM, ANQGSEA. Trimming removed 2 bases at V and 3 bases at J, with 14 bases between. CDR3 length: 16 amino acids. CDR3 sequence reads: CSVERGSGYYNSPLHF. DNA for the CDR3: TGCAGCGTTGAAAGGGGCAGCGGCTACTATAATTCACCCCTCCACTTT.

This clone was seen a single time. This sequence joins TRBV11-2 and TRBJ1-6, with D perhaps TRBD1 (6 bases). The germline CDR1 and CDR2 sequences are SGHAT and FQNNGV. The CDR3 consists of 14 residues. V was trimmed by 8 bases and J by 9 bases, leaving 17 bases between them. The CDR3 sequence is CASRQTIGGSPLHF. As DNA, the CDR3 is TGTGCCAGCCGACAAACTATAGGGGGTTCACCCCTCCACTTT. The whole variable domain, remainder taken from reference TRBV11-2 and TRBJ1-6, is EAGVAQSPRYKIIEKRQSVAFWCNPISGHATLYWYQQILGQGPKLLIQFQNNGVVDDSQLPKDRFSAERLKGVDSTLKIQPAKLEDSAVYLCASRQTIGGSPLHFGNGTRLTVT.

The chain has TRBV28 and TRBJ1-4; D remains ambiguous. Germline loops: CDR1 MDHEN, CDR2 SYDVKM. This CDR3 is built from 13 residues. V gave up 2 bases and J gave up 5 bases, with 6 bases separating them. The CDR3 sequence: CASSLVTNEKLFF. CDR3 in DNA: TGTGCCAGCAGTTTAGTAACCAATGAAAAACTGTTTTTT.

This clone has a handful of counts. The rearrangement uses TRBV19 and TRBJ2-1, with 8 bases fitting TRBD1. The CDR3 runs to 14 residues. Germline values: CDR1 LNHDA, CDR2 SQIVND (reference sequence). V shed 4 bases, J shed 8 bases, and the junction held 7 bases outside the gene matches. DNA of the CDR3: TGTGCCAGTAGTACGCAGGGGGCTCGGGATGAGCAGTTCTTC. Its protein is CASSTQGARDEQFF.

The genes are TRBV6-5 and TRBJ2-1; 9 nucleotides match TRBD1. This CDR3 has 14 residues. In germline, CDR1 is MNHEY, CDR2 SVGAGI. The junction had 5 bases not matched to a gene; V was cut back by 3 bases and J by 8 bases. The CDR3: CASSYKTGGDEQFF. CDR3 coding DNA: TGTGCCAGCAGTTATAAAACAGGGGGCGATGAGCAGTTCTTC.

Concerning this clone: A junction end diverges from the germline sequence, so it may reflect a read error. The gene calls are TRBV7-7 and TRBJ1-6; D is perhaps TRBD1 (5 bases). CDR3 size: 13 residues. Germline CDR1 is SSHAT and CDR2 is FNYEAQ (reference sequence). The CDR3 region is CASSLDRNSPLHF. CDR3 nucleotides: TGTGCTAGCAGCTTAGACAGAAATTCACCCCTCCACTTT.

V usage is TRBV28 and J usage is TRBJ1-2; D unclear. The V end lost 6 bases, the J end lost 4 bases, and 15 bases lay between the germline ends. CDR1 and CDR2 from the germline V gene are MDHEN and SYDVKM. The length of the CDR3 is 14 residues. For the CDR3, the DNA is TGTGCCAGCAGACCTAGCTTAGCTGGCTATGGCTACACCTTC. Amino acids: CASRPSLAGYGYTF.

This sequence joins TRBV6-1 and TRBJ2-7; 8 nucleotides align to TRBD1. The CDR3 loop spans 13 amino acids. Germline lookup yields CDR1 MNHNS and CDR2 SASEGT. V dropped 6 bases and J dropped 4; count of bases not matched to a gene: 5. The CDR3 spells CASRLDREYEQYF. The CDR3 coding sequence is TGTGCCAGCAGACTGGACAGGGAATACGAGCAGTACTTC.

The sample holds a few counts of this clone. The chain combines TRBV4-3 with TRBJ2-7; 7 nucleotides line up with TRBD1. The CDR3 spans 16 residues. The trim removed 3 bases at V and 2 bases at J, leaving 10 bases unmatched. Per the germline V gene, CDR1 is LGHNA and CDR2 is YSLEER. The CDR3 DNA reads as TGCGCCAGCAGCCATACCAGGACAGGCCTAACCTACGAGCAGTACTTC. Amino acid sequence: CASSHTRTGLTYEQYF.

The V and J genes are TRBV5-1 and TRBJ1-1; D might be TRBD1 (6 bases). This CDR3 region has 16 residues. Trimming took off 4 bases at V and 0 bases at J, with 16 bases between the two ends. The germline CDR1 and CDR2 sequences are SGHRS and YFSETQ. CDR3 amino acids: CASSARRGALNTEAFF. CDR3 nucleotide sequence: TGCGCCAGCAGCGCCCGCCGGGGGGCCCTGAACACTGAAGCTTTCTTT.

The chain couples TRBV28 to TRBJ2-3; either TRBD1 or TRBD2 may fit D (6 bases each). Germline values: CDR1 MDHEN, CDR2 SYDVKM. CDR3 length: 15 residues. V was clipped by 5 bases and J by 3 bases, with 15 bases between them. CDR3 loop: CASSSHRDWTDTQYF. CDR3 DNA sequence: TGTGCCAGCAGTAGCCACAGGGACTGGACAGATACGCAGTATTTT.

The chain couples TRBV7-9 to TRBJ1-4; D unresolved. Germline-derived CDR1 and CDR2 are SEHNR and FQNEAQ (reference sequence). The germline V and J ends were trimmed by 3 bases and 8 bases, with 13 bases remaining between them. CDR3 size: 14 residues. CDR3 DNA sequence: TGTGCCAGCAGCTTTCTGGCAATAGGGGAAAAACTGTTTTTT. This encodes CASSFLAIGEKLFF.

The chain is built from TRBV6-5 and TRBJ2-7, with 8 bases identical to TRBD1. This CDR3 is built from 15 residues. V lost 2 bases, J lost 2 bases, and 5 bases stayed unmatched. Germline loops: CDR1 MNHEY, CDR2 SVGAGI. The CDR3: CASSYAAGGPYEQYF. In DNA form, the CDR3 reads TGTGCCAGCAGTTACGCGGCAGGGGGCCCCTACGAGCAGTACTTC.

The chain couples TRBV5-1 to TRBJ2-6; D is unclear. This CDR3 has 15 amino acids. Per the germline V gene, CDR1 is SGHRS and CDR2 is YFSETQ. V shed 1 base and J shed 4 bases, with 9 bases lying between them. Here the CDR3 DNA reads TGCGCCAGCAGCTTGAACATGGTAGGGGCCAACGTCCTGACTTTC. This encodes CASSLNMVGANVLTF.

In this sample, this clone turned up a few times. The chain carries TRBV4-3 and TRBJ2-7; D gene unclear. There are 14 residues in the CDR3. Trimming removed 0 bases at V and 3 bases at J, with 9 bases between. Germline V lookup: CDR1 LGHNA, CDR2 YSLEER. The CDR3 DNA follows: TGCGCCAGCAGCCAAGACCTCGATGGCTACGAGCAGTACTTC. It yields the protein CASSQDLDGYEQYF.

This sequence joins TRBV4-3 and TRBJ1-1; D is unresolved. Trimming took 5 bases from V and 2 from J, leaving 15 bases between them. The CDR3 loop spans 15 amino acids. Germline V gives CDR1 LGHNA, CDR2 YSLEER. The CDR3 here is CASSYNTGANTEAFF. Written as DNA, the CDR3 is TGCGCCAGCAGCTATAATACGGGTGCAAACACTGAAGCTTTCTTT.

A few counts support this clone. This chain uses TRBV13 with TRBJ2-7; D is uncertain. The CDR3 runs 13 residues. Germline values: CDR1 PRHDT, CDR2 FYEKMQ (reference sequence). V was cut by 6 bases and J by 0 bases, with 9 bases left in between. In nucleotides, the CDR3 is TGTGCCAGCAGGTTTATGAGCTCCTACGAGCAGTACTTC. It encodes CASRFMSSYEQYF.

The chain joins TRBV5-1 to TRBJ1-2, with D hard to call. The V gene's germline CDR1 is SGHRS and CDR2 YFSETQ. The V gene lost 2 bases and the J gene lost 6 bases, with 17 bases spanning the gap. The CDR3 is 15 amino acids. CDR3 nucleotides: TGCGCCAGCAGCTTAAATCGCGGCGGGGAGGATGGCTACACCTTC. It yields the protein CASSLNRGGEDGYTF.

This clone has a single count. This rearrangement joins TRBV4-3 to TRBJ2-5; 9 positions match TRBD2. Germline V lookup: CDR1 LGHNA, CDR2 YSLEER. Losses at the gene ends were 4 bases for V and 2 bases for J; bases not matched to a gene: 11. The CDR3 extends over 17 amino acids. CDR3 protein: CASSPQVGGGDQETQYF. CDR3 coding DNA: TGCGCCAGCAGCCCACAAGTAGGCGGGGGGGATCAAGAGACCCAGTACTTC.

V and J are TRBV2 and TRBJ2-5, with D perhaps assigned TRBD1 or TRBD2 (5 bases each). In germline, CDR1 is SNHLY, CDR2 FYNNEI. Trimming took 8 bases from V and 3 from J, leaving 16 bases between them. The CDR3 runs 14 residues. The CDR3: CASCPLGEEETQYF. Here the CDR3 DNA reads TGTGCCAGCTGCCCTTTGGGGGAAGAAGAGACCCAGTACTTC.

This clone was seen a handful of times. The chain is built from TRBV10-3 and TRBJ2-1; tentatively, D is TRBD1 (6 bases). The V end lost 4 bases, the J end lost 4 bases, and 11 bases lay between the germline ends. This CDR3 contains 14 residues. CDR1 is ENHRY and CDR2 is SYGVKD in the germline V gene. CDR3 protein: CAISGAGEYNEQFF. In nucleotides, the CDR3 is TGTGCCATCAGTGGCGCAGGGGAATACAATGAGCAGTTCTTC.

The chain employs TRBV5-1 and TRBJ2-3; a weak D match, TRBD1 (5 bases). The CDR3 contains 15 residues. V lost 5 bases and J 2 bases, leaving 15 bases between the germline ends. Germline CDR1 and CDR2: SGHRS and YFSETQ. The CDR3 sequence is CASRRGSTPTDTQYF. The CDR3 region has the DNA TGCGCCAGCAGAAGGGGTTCCACCCCCACAGATACGCAGTATTTT. Filled out from reference TRBV5-1 and TRBJ2-3, the complete variable domain reads KAGVTQTPRYLIKTRGQQVTLSCSPISGHRSVSWYQQTPGQGLQFLFEYFSETQRNKGNFPGRFSGRQFSNSRSEMNVSTLELGDSALYLCASRRGSTPTDTQYFGPGTRLTVL.

The gene calls are TRBV6-1 and TRBJ1-1, with D perhaps TRBD1 (5 bases). This CDR3 is built from 14 residues. V was trimmed by 2 bases and J by 4 bases, leaving 11 bases between them. The germline V gene has CDR1 MNHNS and CDR2 SASEGT. For the CDR3, the DNA is TGTGCCAGCAGTGAAAAGAGGGGTGCCACTGAAGCTTTCTTT. It encodes CASSEKRGATEAFF.